These 26 T cell receptor beta chains share one sample of origin, sequenced in a study of blood T cell repertoires in COVID-19. Some clones are missing from TCRdb's copy, which holds only in-frame ones; the method was immunoSEQ multiplex PCR. The sample lists 200,000 to 300,000 clones; around 84% were seen once. Sequencing input: peripheral blood. The receptors were gathered from a man aged 55-75 years with acute or convalescent COVID-19.

The gene calls are TRBV7-9 and TRBJ1-6, with a possible D match to TRBD1 (5 bases). Per the germline V gene, CDR1 is SEHNR and CDR2 is FQNEAQ (reference sequence). The ends were cut back, 3 bases at V and 11 bases at J, with 11 bases in the middle. The CDR3 has 13 residues. The CDR3 spells CASSLDTNTPLHF. CDR3 bases: TGTGCCAGCAGCTTGGACACCAATACACCCCTCCACTTT.

The V call is TRBV3-1 (or the pseudogene TRBV3-2), the J call TRBJ2-7, with 8 bases identical to TRBD2. J lost 0 bases, V lost 1 base, and 8 bases had no gene match. The CDR3 has 17 residues. Germline CDR1 and CDR2: LGHDT and YNNKEL (reference sequence). CDR3 protein: CASSQGEREFSSYEQYF. The CDR3 coding sequence is TGTGCCAGCAGCCAAGGGGAGCGGGAGTTTAGCTCCTACGAGCAGTACTTC.

The chain has TRBV18 and TRBJ2-1; D might be TRBD2 (7 bases). V shed 6 bases and J shed 7 bases, with 25 bases lying between them. The CDR3 is 17 amino acids. Germline values: CDR1 KGHSH, CDR2 LQKENI. CDR3 in DNA: TGTGCCAGCTCGCCCCTTAGGGGAGGGGGGCAGGGAAATGAGCAGTTCTTC. Amino acid sequence: CASSPLRGGGQGNEQFF.

The chain combines TRBV7-9 with TRBJ1-1, with D perhaps matching TRBD1 (6 bases). The CDR3 extends over 14 amino acids. The V gene's germline CDR1 is SEHNR and CDR2 FQNEAQ (reference sequence). V was shortened by 5 bases and J by 3 bases, with 13 bases between the two germline ends. DNA for the CDR3: TGTGCCAGCAGCGGCCTACAGGGATACACTGAAGCTTTCTTT. This encodes CASSGLQGYTEAFF.

This clone was observed a handful of times. The chain recombines TRBV28 with TRBJ1-4; D gene ambiguous. V lost 2 bases and J 5 bases, leaving 6 bases between the germline ends. This CDR3 has 13 amino acids. Germline V gives CDR1 MDHEN, CDR2 SYDVKM. CDR3 coding DNA: TGTGCCAGCAGTTTAGATGCGAATGAAAAACTGTTTTTT. Its translation: CASSLDANEKLFF.

The chain couples TRBV14 to TRBJ2-1; 10 bases line up with TRBD2. Per germline, CDR1 SGHDN and CDR2 FVKESK. The CDR3 is made up of 16 amino acids. V was clipped by 0 bases and J by 2 bases; unmatched bases: 1. The CDR3 loop is CASSQESGRAYNEQFF. CDR3 DNA: TGTGCCAGCAGCCAAGAAAGCGGGAGGGCCTACAATGAGCAGTTCTTC.

This sequence joins TRBV19 and TRBJ1-6, with 9 bases matching TRBD1. Germline CDR1 LNHDA, CDR2 SQIVND (reference sequence). This CDR3 spans 17 amino acids. The J segment lost 0 bases and the V segment lost 6 bases, leaving 6 bases of the junction unmatched. CDR3 in amino acids: CASRADRGSSYNSPLHF. In nucleotides, the CDR3 is TGTGCCAGTAGGGCTGACAGGGGGAGCTCCTATAATTCACCCCTCCACTTT. The variable domain in full, completed from reference TRBV19 and TRBJ1-6, reads DGGITQSPKYLFRKEGQNVTLSCEQNLNHDAMYWYRQDPGQGLRLIYYSQIVNDFQKGDIAEGYSVSREKKESFPLTVTSAQKNPTAFYLCASRADRGSSYNSPLHFGNGTRLTVT.

This rearrangement joins TRBV13 to TRBJ2-5, with 14 nucleotides matching TRBD2. V was clipped by 3 bases and J by 5 bases; unmatched bases: 5. The CDR3 is 16 residues long. Germline CDR1 is PRHDT and CDR2 is FYEKMQ (reference sequence). The CDR3 nucleotides are TGTGCCAGCAGCTTGGGACTAGCGGGAGCCCCCGAGACCCAGTACTTC. It codes for CASSLGLAGAPETQYF.

The chain combines TRBV10-3 with TRBJ2-1, with D possibly TRBD2 on 5 matching bases. This CDR3 is 14 amino acids long. From germline, CDR1 is ENHRY and CDR2 SYGVKD. V gave up 3 bases and J gave up 7 bases, with 13 bases separating them. Here the CDR3 reads CAISDRPGRNEQFF. CDR3 nucleotides: TGTGCCATCAGTGACCGTCCGGGAAGGAATGAGCAGTTCTTC.

This chain links TRBV6-6 with TRBJ1-5, with D unresolved. Germline V gene sequence: CDR1 MNHNY, CDR2 SVGAGI (reference sequence). The CDR3 is 16 amino acids. V dropped 0 bases and J dropped 0 bases, with 9 bases sitting between them. CDR3: CASSYSIEYSNQPQHF. In nucleotides, the CDR3 is TGTGCCAGCAGTTACTCGATCGAGTATAGCAATCAGCCCCAGCATTTT.

This clone showed up just a few times. The chain carries TRBV10-1 and TRBJ2-4; 7 positions agree with TRBD1. The germline CDR1 and CDR2 sequences are WNHNN and SYGVQD (reference sequence). There are 16 residues in the CDR3. The ends lost 8 bases at V and 8 bases at J; junction bases unmatched: 18. The CDR3 region is CASGRQGFLGRDIQYF. DNA for the CDR3: TGCGCCAGCGGGAGACAGGGCTTCTTAGGGCGGGACATTCAGTACTTC.

J is TRBJ2-7 and V is TRBV7-8, with 7 bases lining up with TRBD1. This CDR3 has 13 amino acids. After removal of 6 bases from V and 3 bases from J, the junction contained 5 bases not matched to a gene. Germline V gene data show CDR1 as SGHVS and CDR2 as FQNEAQ. CDR3 coding DNA: TGTGCCAGCAGGTCGGACAGGAGCTACGAGCAGTACTTC. Residues: CASRSDRSYEQYF. Based on the CDR3 plus reference TRBV7-8 and TRBJ2-7, the full variable domain is GAGVSQSPRYKVAKRGQDVALRCDPISGHVSLFWYQQALGQGPEFLTYFQNEAQLDKSGLPSDRFFAERPEGSVSTLKIQRTQQEDSAVYLCASRSDRSYEQYFGPGTRLTVT.

V gene TRBV19 combines with J gene TRBJ1-5, with a tentative D call TRBD1 (5 bases). CDR3 length: 17 amino acids. Looked up from germline, CDR1 is LNHDA and CDR2 is SQIVND (reference sequence). The V end was cut by 1 base, the J end by 0 bases, with 13 bases between. The CDR3 spells CASSIVSTTDSNQPQHF. The CDR3 DNA is TGTGCCAGTAGTATAGTCTCGACGACAGATAGCAATCAGCCCCAGCATTTT.

The chain couples TRBV4-1 to TRBJ1-5; D is ambiguous. There are 16 residues in the CDR3. V lost 0 bases and J 0 bases, leaving 9 bases between the germline ends. Germline V gene sequence: CDR1 MGHRA, CDR2 YSYEKL. The CDR3: CASSQEEIYSNQPQHF. The CDR3 coding sequence is TGCGCCAGCAGCCAAGAAGAGATCTATAGCAATCAGCCCCAGCATTTT.

The table lists this clone with a count of one. The rearrangement joins TRBV3-1 (or the pseudogene TRBV3-2) to TRBJ2-1, with D perhaps TRBD2 (5 bases). CDR1 is LGHDT, CDR2 YNNKEL, per germline (reference sequence). The CDR3 is 16 residues long. Trimming took 1 base from V and 0 from J, leaving 10 bases between them. The CDR3 sequence: CASSQGETSSYNEQFF. As DNA, the CDR3 is TGTGCCAGCAGCCAAGGGGAGACGAGCTCCTACAATGAGCAGTTCTTC.

In regard to this clone: Within the sample, other DNA sequences also encode this same CDR3. The chain carries TRBV5-1 and TRBJ1-2; 7 nucleotides align to TRBD1. Germline CDR1 is SGHRS and CDR2 is YFSETQ. This CDR3 contains 13 residues. The junction had 2 bases not matched to a gene; V was cut back by 0 bases and J by 6 bases. The CDR3 DNA reads TGCGCCAGCAGCTTGGGACAGGGAGATGGCTACACCTTC. It translates to CASSLGQGDGYTF.

The chain combines TRBV9 with TRBJ2-5; 13 bases are shared with TRBD2. The CDR3 has 16 amino acids. V lost 7 bases and J lost 5; bases outside the gene matches: 11. CDR1 and CDR2 (germline): SGDLS, YYNGEE. The CDR3 nucleotides read TGTGCCAGCTCAAAGACTAGCGGGAGGTTAGGTGAGACCCAGTACTTC. Protein product: CASSKTSGRLGETQYF.

This chain connects TRBV29-1 to TRBJ1-2, with 7 bases aligning to TRBD1. Germline V gene lookup returns CDR1 SQVTM and CDR2 ANQGSEA. The ends lost 3 bases at V and 4 bases at J; junction bases unmatched: 8. The CDR3 sequence is 14 residues long. The CDR3 spells CSVDDEGARYGYTF. As DNA, the CDR3 is TGCAGCGTTGATGATGAGGGGGCGCGCTATGGCTACACCTTC.

The CDR3 DNA reads as TGCGCCAGCAGCCTCCTATACGGTGAAGCTTTCTTT. Its protein is CASSLLYGEAFF. The V call is TRBV4-1, the J call TRBJ1-1; D uncertain. V lost 4 bases to trimming and J lost 7 bases, with 10 bases between them. The CDR3 consists of 12 residues. From germline, CDR1 is MGHRA and CDR2 YSYEKL.

V and J are TRBV3-1 (or the pseudogene TRBV3-2) and TRBJ2-3, with 13 nucleotides matching TRBD2. The V gene's germline CDR1 is LGHDT and CDR2 YNNKEL (reference sequence). The J segment lost 0 bases and the V segment lost 4 bases, leaving 7 bases of the junction unmatched. The CDR3 is 18 amino acids. CDR3 in DNA: TGTGCCAGCAGCCGAGGACTAGCGGGGGCCACTAGCACAGATACGCAGTATTTT. Residues: CASSRGLAGATSTDTQYF.

V is TRBV19 and J is TRBJ2-2; the D gene is possibly TRBD1 (5 bases). V shed 3 bases and J shed 6 bases, with 8 bases lying between them. The CDR3 extends over 13 amino acids. Germline-derived CDR1 and CDR2 are LNHDA and SQIVND (reference sequence). The CDR3 protein is CASSMQGAGELFF. Here the CDR3 DNA reads TGTGCCAGTAGTATGCAGGGCGCCGGGGAGCTGTTTTTT.

The chain carries TRBV3-1 (or the pseudogene TRBV3-2) and TRBJ2-5, with 10 bases identical to TRBD1. Germline V gene sequence: CDR1 LGHDT, CDR2 YNNKEL (reference sequence). After removal of 1 base from V and 5 bases from J, the junction contained 10 bases not matched to a gene. The CDR3 consists of 17 residues. CDR3 amino acids: CASSQGRVTGGGETQYF. The CDR3 DNA reads TGTGCCAGCAGCCAAGGAAGAGTGACAGGGGGCGGGGAGACCCAGTACTTC.

A word on this clone: The same CDR3 also results from other DNA sequences found in this sample. The chain carries TRBV3-1 (or the pseudogene TRBV3-2) and TRBJ1-2; D unclear. V was clipped by 1 base and J by 4 bases, with 4 bases between them. This CDR3 is 12 amino acids long. Looked up from germline, CDR1 is LGHDT and CDR2 is YNNKEL (reference sequence). The CDR3 here is CASSQAVYGYTF. In nucleotides, the CDR3 is TGTGCCAGCAGCCAAGCGGTCTATGGCTACACCTTC.

This rearrangement joins TRBV7-2 to TRBJ1-1; TRBD1 aligns across 7 bases. Germline V gene lookup returns CDR1 SGHTA and CDR2 FQGNSA. The CDR3 extends over 14 amino acids. J was trimmed by 0 bases and V by 5 bases; bases with no gene match: 3. CDR3 nucleotide sequence: TGTGCCAGCAGCCAAGGGGGCGTGAACACTGAAGCTTTCTTT. Its protein product is CASSQGGVNTEAFF.

V usage is TRBV10-3 and J usage is TRBJ2-1; no definite D call. V was shortened by 0 bases and J by 8 bases, with 11 bases between the two germline ends. CDR3 size: 14 residues. CDR1 is ENHRY, CDR2 SYGVKD, per germline. In nucleotides, the CDR3 is TGTGCCATCAGTGAGTCGCCCCAGGCGTATGAGCAGTTCTTC. Its translation is CAISESPQAYEQFF.

The V call is TRBV29-1, the J call TRBJ1-1; D call uncertain. CDR3 length: 13 amino acids. Germline V gene data show CDR1 as SQVTM and CDR2 as ANQGSEA. The V end lost 6 bases, the J end lost 0 bases, and 11 bases lay between the germline ends. CDR3 nucleotide sequence: TGCAGCGTCGTTGGGGAGTTGAACACTGAAGCTTTCTTT. Amino acid sequence: CSVVGELNTEAFF.